A single sample is the source of the 2 T cell receptor beta chains below, sequenced in a study of CD8 T cells in ankylosing spondylitis. Points from the study as a whole: One TCR beta motif, made up of fewer than 10 highly homologous variants, appeared characteristic of ankylosing spondylitis blood.

No antigen has been assigned to these receptors. TCRdb reprocessed the 5' RACE reads via MiXCR and lists one record per CDR3 protein. The data hold about 450,000 distinct CDR3 sequences, with more than 25% observed a single time. The sample consisted of blood, either unsorted or a sorted T cell fraction (not recorded which). Receptors originate from a male donor with ankylosing spondylitis.

The chain has TRBV24-1 and TRBJ2-3, with 9 bases aligning to TRBD2. The CDR3 spans 19 residues. Germline assignment: CDR1 KGHDR and CDR2 SFDVKD. V dropped 2 bases and J dropped 2; count of bases not matched to a gene: 13. CDR3 residues: CATSDSLGLAGPHTDTQYF. As DNA, the CDR3 is TGTGCCACCAGTGATTCCCTCGGGCTAGCGGGACCCCACACAGATACGCAGTATTTT.

The genes are TRBV20-1 and TRBJ2-3; 9 bases line up with TRBD2. Looked up from germline, CDR1 is DFQATT and CDR2 is SNEGSKA (reference sequence). The CDR3 is made up of 17 amino acids. The CDR3 DNA follows: TGCAGCGCTGCCCAGCGCGGGAGGGAACTCTTGCGGGATACGCAGTATTTT. The encoded protein is CSAAQRGRELLRDTQYF.